Each of the 10 T cell receptor beta chains below was sequenced from the same sample in a study of blood T cell repertoires in COVID-19. Only in-frame clones appear in the TCRdb table, and some are missing; sequencing was by immunoSEQ multiplex PCR. The data show fewer than 150,000 clones, under 90% seen once. Sequencing was performed on PBMCs or T cells enriched from blood (not recorded which). The receptors come from a man between 50 and 59 years old in a cohort exposed to, infected with or recovered from COVID-19 (not recorded which).

The CDR3 spells CASSPGQGAQGGELFF. Here the CDR3 DNA reads TGTGCCAGCAGCCCCGGACAGGGGGCGCAGGGCGGGGAGCTGTTTTTT. The rearrangement uses TRBV9 and TRBJ2-2, with TRBD1 matching 11 bases. The CDR3 has 16 amino acids. V shed 4 bases, J shed 7 bases, and the junction held 9 bases outside the gene matches. Germline CDR1 SGDLS, CDR2 YYNGEE.

This clone was recorded a few times. The chain uses TRBV18 and TRBJ1-3, with 9 bases matching TRBD1. V gave up 2 bases and J gave up 3 bases; unmatched junction bases: 5. Germline CDR1 is KGHSH and CDR2 is LQKENI. This CDR3 comprises 16 residues. This CDR3 is CASSPARTGVGNTIYF. In DNA form, the CDR3 reads TGTGCCAGCTCACCAGCCCGGACAGGGGTTGGAAACACCATATATTTT.

This sequence joins TRBV7-9 and TRBJ2-1; D not certain. Trimming left V 2 bases short and J 3 bases short, with 11 bases between. The CDR3 runs to 15 residues. Germline V gene data show CDR1 as SEHNR and CDR2 as FQNEAQ (reference sequence). CDR3: CASSLSYANYNEQFF. CDR3 in DNA: TGTGCCAGCAGCTTATCTTATGCGAACTACAATGAGCAGTTCTTC.

The rearrangement uses TRBV5-8 and TRBJ2-1; 12 nucleotides line up with TRBD2. J lost 4 bases, V lost 0 bases, and 5 bases had no gene match. The germline gives CDR1 SGHTS, CDR2 YDEGEE. The CDR3 contains 17 residues. The chain's CDR3 is CASSLGTGTSGYNEQFF. In nucleotides, the CDR3 is TGTGCCAGCAGCTTGGGGACCGGGACTAGCGGGTACAATGAGCAGTTCTTC. Filled out from reference TRBV5-8 and TRBJ2-1, the complete variable domain reads EAGVTQSPTHLIKTRGQQATLRCSPISGHTSVYWYQQALGLGLQFLLWYDEGEERNRGNFPPRFSGRQFPNYSSELNVNALELEDSALYLCASSLGTGTSGYNEQFFGPGTRLTVL.

This clone was seen a few times. The chain is built from TRBV5-5 and TRBJ2-1, with D possibly being TRBD2 (6 bases). The V end was cut by 4 bases, the J end by 7 bases, with 18 bases between. Germline-derived CDR1 and CDR2 are SGHKS and YYEKEE (reference sequence). This CDR3 contains 15 residues. This CDR3 is CASSLTGTLRNEQFF. CDR3 DNA: TGTGCCAGCAGCCTGACCGGGACTCTGCGGAATGAGCAGTTCTTC.

The V call is TRBV2, the J call TRBJ2-7; 12 positions agree with TRBD2. Per germline, CDR1 SNHLY and CDR2 FYNNEI. The CDR3 is 14 residues long. V lost 4 bases, J lost 4 bases, and 2 bases stayed unmatched. Here the CDR3 DNA reads TGTGCCAGCAGTGGACTAGCGGGAGAATACGAGCAGTACTTC. Translated: CASSGLAGEYEQYF.

J is TRBJ2-3 and V is TRBV28; unclear D gene. The CDR3 totals 12 residues. V was shortened by 3 bases and J by 6 bases, with 7 bases between the two germline ends. Germline values: CDR1 MDHEN, CDR2 SYDVKM. The CDR3 sequence is CASSFGADTQYF. The DNA of the CDR3 is TGTGCCAGCAGTTTTGGAGCCGATACGCAGTATTTT.

The CDR3 sequence: CASSPGGSYEQYF. Here the CDR3 DNA reads TGTGCCAGCAGCCCAGGGGGTTCCTACGAGCAGTACTTC. The rearrangement links TRBV3-1 (or the pseudogene TRBV3-2) to TRBJ2-7; 7 bases agree with TRBD1. The CDR3 covers 13 residues. Germline CDR1 and CDR2: LGHDT and YNNKEL (reference sequence). V lost 4 bases and J lost 1; bases outside the gene matches: 1.

The chain recombines TRBV2 with TRBJ1-1; D not resolved. The CDR3 runs to 11 residues. Looked up from germline, CDR1 is SNHLY and CDR2 is FYNNEI. V was pared by 5 bases and J by 7 bases, with 8 bases between. The CDR3 reads CASSFLVEAFF. Here the CDR3 DNA reads TGTGCCAGCAGTTTTCTAGTTGAAGCTTTCTTT.

This chain connects TRBV29-1 to TRBJ2-3; 9 positions agree with TRBD2. The CDR3 is made up of 16 amino acids. Unmatched junction bases numbered 15, after V lost 7 bases and J lost 4 bases. Germline CDR1 reads SQVTM; CDR2 reads ANQGSEA. DNA of the CDR3: TGCAGCGCCGCCGGGGGGCGGGAGGGAAGCCCAGATACGCAGTATTTT. It yields the protein CSAAGGREGSPDTQYF.